Below, one T cell receptor (beta chain) is given with its context. Primers included in the PCR were 60 Vbeta and 13 Jbeta primers. TCRdb keeps only in-frame clones here, not all; method: immunoSEQ multiplex PCR. The top ten hold approximately 4.4% of the sample, which has 150,000 to 200,000 clones, 79% seen once. The sample belongs to a study of cytomegalovirus exposure and HLA in healthy donors. Study context: Assignment to the Caucasian-associated ancestry cluster applied to around four fifths of the approximately 370 genotyped donors.

The CDR3 sequence is 17 residues long. Germline trimming cut 6 bases from V and 2 bases from J; bases unmatched to any gene: 13. Germline values: CDR1 MGHRA, CDR2 YSYEKL. The sequence derives from a woman between 25 and 40 years old in good health and CMV-seropositive. The chain joins TRBV4-1 to TRBJ2-3; TRBD2 matches 8 bases. The sample comprised PBMCs. CDR3 bases: TGCGCCAGCAGTCCCCCCGGAGGGCGGGGGGTCACAGATACGCAGTATTTT. It specifies CASSPPGGRGVTDTQYF.